This T cell receptor (beta chain) was captured in a study of T-cell reconstitution after alpha-beta-depleted transplantation in children. The authors prepared the TCRbeta library with unique molecular identifiers. MiXCR, run by TCRdb on the PCR reads, gives a single entry per CDR3 protein. The sample lists about 870,000 distinct CDR3 sequences; around 17% were seen once. Overall study findings and caveats: Where some patients showed high TCRbeta diversity at day 60, it came from recipient T cells and thymic progenitors that had survived. T cells produced anew were the main source of T-cell counts and diversity one year after transplant. Alpha-beta T cells present about two months after transplant were reported to originate from several hundred expanded graft clones.

This clonotype showed up just a few times. As yet, its antigen is unknown. Sequencing was performed on PBMCs, mostly from graft donor cells, taken 360 days after TCRalphabeta/CD19-depleted stem cell transplant. This receptor was identified in a male patient younger than 18 who had a stem cell transplant for acute lymphoblastic leukemia, so the T cells may come from the graft donor.

CDR3 residues: CASSPGDHNEQFF. DNA for the CDR3: TGTGCCAGCAGCCCTGGAGACCACAATGAGCAGTTCTTC. V and J are TRBV9 and TRBJ2-1; D unresolved. The V end was cut by 4 bases, the J end by 5 bases, with 10 bases between. The CDR3 is made up of 13 amino acids. Germline lookup yields CDR1 SGDLS and CDR2 YYNGEE.